A selection of T cell receptor beta chains follows, all from one sample in a study of CD8+ T cells in alopecia areata. Assay used: immunoSEQ multiplex PCR; TCRdb lists only in-frame clones, some missing. This sample has 150,000 or so clones, with about 89% found just once. Sample: CD8+ T cells sorted from blood, taken at week 0. Source of these receptors: a human donor with alopecia areata. Each CDR3 is given with its conserved first and last residue. D genes are given only for firm matches. Not all rows give a size; the values are once, few, many and, for expanded clones, a class.

V	D	size	J	DNA	CDR3
TRBV5-6	-	once	TRBJ1-1	TGTGCCAGCAGCTTGGGTGGGGGTGGCACTGAAGCTTTCTTT	CASSLGGGGTEAFF
TRBV7-9	-	-	TRBJ2-7	TGTGCCAGCAGCCCCCCTAGGCAGGGCTACGAGCAGTACTTC	CASSPPRQGYEQYF
TRBV5-1	TRBD2	-	TRBJ2-1	TGCGCCAGCAGCTCACCGACTAGCGGCTCCTACAATGAGCAGTTCTTC	CASSSPTSGSYNEQFF
TRBV29-1	-	-	TRBJ1-6	TGCAGCGTTGTATCCCAGGGGCGTCTCAATTTT	CSVVSQGRLNF
TRBV2	-	-	TRBJ2-2	TGTGCCAGTGAAGATTACAGGGATCCCGCGAACACCGGGGAGCTGTTTTTT	CASEDYRDPANTGELFF
TRBV29-1	TRBD2	-	TRBJ2-1	TGCAGCGTTGAAGGGACTAGCGGGAGTTATGAGCAGTTCTTC	CSVEGTSGSYEQFF
TRBV10-3	-	-	TRBJ2-7	TGTGCCATCAGGAGGGATTCCGATGGGACACTAACCGCCTACGAGCAGTACTTC	CAIRRDSDGTLTAYEQYF
TRBV7-9	-	once	TRBJ2-7	TGTGCCAGCAGCTTTGATAGCGCCTACGAGCAGTACTTC	CASSFDSAYEQYF
TRBV9	-	once	TRBJ2-7	TGTGCCAGCAGCGCCGGAGACGGATCCTACGAGCAGTACTTC	CASSAGDGSYEQYF
TRBV5-1	-	-	TRBJ1-2	TGCGCCAGCAGCTTGGACAGGGTTGAGGGCTACACCTTC	CASSLDRVEGYTF
TRBV11-2	TRBD1	-	TRBJ2-7	TGTGCCAGCAGCTTAGAGGGGACAGGCTCCTACGAGCAGTACTTC	CASSLEGTGSYEQYF